This T cell receptor beta chain was identified during a study of cytomegalovirus exposure and HLA in healthy donors. Profiling relied on immunoSEQ multiplex PCR, and the TCRdb table lists in-frame clones only, not all of them. The sample lists 120,000 to 150,000 clones, roughly 86% occurring once. The CDR3 sequence is 14 residues long. Germline lookup yields CDR1 SQVTM and CDR2 ANQGSEA. Trimming cost V 5 bases and J 9 bases, with 22 bases left between them. The chain is built from TRBV29-1 and TRBJ1-1; TRBD1 is a possible D gene (5 bases). The TCR originated in a man younger than 30 in good health and CMV-seropositive. Sequencing was performed on PBMCs. In DNA, the CDR3 is TGCAGCGTTCTCAAGGTGAAGCCACCAGGGAAAGCTTTCTTT. It is translated as CSVLKVKPPGKAFF.